This T cell receptor (beta chain) is drawn from a study of early T cells in non-severe SARS-CoV-2 infection. Germline V gene sequence: CDR1 LGHNT, CDR2 FRNRAP. Trimming at V came to 7 bases and at J to 6 bases, leaving 9 bases not matched to a gene. CDR3 length: 13 amino acids. TCRdb redid the calling of the 5' RACE reads with MiXCR, one entry per CDR3 protein. The table has roughly 34,000 distinct CDR3 sequences, around 3.9% seen once. There are many counts of this clonotype. The material sequenced was whole blood. The source of this sequence is an adult who was a healthcare worker with PCR-confirmed SARS-CoV-2 infection or an uninfected control (not recorded which). The chain recombines TRBV12-5 with TRBJ2-7; 7 bases agree with TRBD1. For the CDR3, the DNA is TGTGCTAGTGCCCGAGACAGGGTCGGCGAGCAGTACTTC. It is translated as CASARDRVGEQYF.